Shown below are 26 T cell receptor beta chains from a single sample sequenced in a study of human T cells and chemical hapten exposure. The time point is: pre-sensitization, week 0. The sample's treatment: therapeutic diphenylcyclopropenone sensitization with weekly scalp DPC. TCRdb itself ran the RACE reads through MiXCR, one entry per CDR3 protein. The repertoire holds around 120,000 distinct CDR3 sequences, with approximately 15% as singletons. This sample comprised whole blood, obtained in connection with sensitization to the hapten diphenylcyclopropenone (DPC). The receptors were sampled from a woman younger than 30 with alopecia areata. Some clones in this sample may be carry-over from other donors' samples.

This clonotype occurred a few times. The J gene is TRBJ1-6, the V gene TRBV6-5; D is unclear. V was shortened by 2 bases and J by 5 bases, with 7 bases between the two germline ends. CDR1 MNHEY and CDR2 SVGAGI come from the germline V gene. The CDR3 contains 14 residues. CDR3 loop: CASSYGQDNSPLHF. In DNA form, the CDR3 reads TGTGCCAGCAGTTACGGCCAGGATAATTCACCCCTCCACTTT.

The table lists this clonotype with a few counts. V is TRBV12-3 or TRBV12-4 and J is TRBJ1-1; 8 bases map to TRBD1. Trimming at V came to 6 bases and at J to 2 bases, leaving 5 bases not matched to a gene. The CDR3 runs 14 residues. For the CDR3, the DNA is TGTGCCAGCAGCCAGGGGGCACTTAACACTGAAGCTTTCTTT. Protein product: CASSQGALNTEAFF.

This clonotype has just one count. The chain has TRBV7-8 and TRBJ1-6; the D is unclear. This CDR3 spans 18 amino acids. Germline CDR1 SGHVS, CDR2 FQNEAQ. With 0 bases removed from V and 0 bases from J, the gap between germline ends came to 12 bases. The DNA of the CDR3 is TGTGCCAGCAGCTTAGCGCGGATAGGGAGCTCCTATAATTCACCCCTCCACTTT. It codes for CASSLARIGSSYNSPLHF.

There are many counts of this clonotype. The chain combines TRBV9 with TRBJ1-1; D is ambiguous. The CDR3 totals 12 residues. Germline CDR1 SGDLS, CDR2 YYNGEE. Trimming shortened V by 4 bases and J by 7 bases, and 11 bases separated the two germline ends. The CDR3 sequence is CASSPGPGEAFF. CDR3 bases: TGTGCCAGCAGCCCAGGTCCGGGTGAAGCTTTCTTT.

This chain connects TRBV6-2 or TRBV6-3 to TRBJ2-3, with 9 nucleotides matching TRBD1. The V and J ends lost 5 bases and 9 bases, in that order; junction bases with no gene match: 15. The germline V gene encodes CDR1 MNHEY and CDR2 SVGEGT. The CDR3 is 16 residues long. CDR3 region: CASSTPFPGQGWTQYF. CDR3 nucleotides: TGTGCCAGCAGTACTCCATTCCCGGGACAGGGATGGACGCAGTATTTT.

The chain has TRBV6-5 and TRBJ2-7; possible D gene TRBD1, 6 bases. Trimming took off 6 bases at V and 1 base at J, with 16 bases between the two ends. This CDR3 has 15 residues. Germline loops: CDR1 MNHEY, CDR2 SVGAGI. CDR3 amino acids: CASSLTGDSSYEQYF. In DNA, the CDR3 is TGTGCCAGCAGCTTGACAGGAGACTCTTCCTACGAGCAGTACTTC.

This clonotype was seen more than once but under ten times. V and J are TRBV20-1 and TRBJ2-5, with TRBD2 identical over 7 bases. V lost 3 bases and J lost 5; bases outside the gene matches: 9. This CDR3 spans 14 amino acids. The germline V gene encodes CDR1 DFQATT and CDR2 SNEGSKA (reference sequence). The CDR3 loop is CSASKGAGTETQYF. As DNA, the CDR3 is TGCAGTGCTAGTAAAGGAGCGGGGACGGAGACCCAGTACTTC.

The V call is TRBV2, the J call TRBJ2-1; possible D gene TRBD2, 7 bases. Germline CDR1 is SNHLY and CDR2 is FYNNEI. V shed 8 bases and J shed 8 bases, with 16 bases lying between them. The CDR3 covers 13 residues. DNA of the CDR3: TGTGCCAGCCACAGGGACTATCGTCATGAGCAGTTCTTC. The encoded protein is CASHRDYRHEQFF.

The chain couples TRBV12-3 or TRBV12-4 to TRBJ1-1, with 9 bases that match TRBD1. Unmatched junction bases numbered 10, after V lost 1 base and J lost 4 bases. The CDR3 runs to 17 residues. CDR3 DNA: TGTGCCAGCAGTTTAGGGACAGGGGCTTGGAGGAGCACTGAAGCTTTCTTT. As protein: CASSLGTGAWRSTEAFF.

Only a few counts were recorded for this clonotype. The chain carries TRBV25-1 and TRBJ1-5; D is ambiguous. CDR3 size: 11 residues. CDR1 MGHDK and CDR2 SYGVNS come from the germline V gene. In nucleotides, the CDR3 is TGTGCGTCCTTCGGCAATCAGCCCCAGCATTTT. This encodes CASFGNQPQHF.

The genes are TRBV29-1 and TRBJ2-5; D remains ambiguous. The CDR3 extends over 12 amino acids. V was shortened by 4 bases and J by 2 bases, with 8 bases between the two germline ends. Germline loops: CDR1 SQVTM, CDR2 ANQGSEA. The DNA for the CDR3 is TGCAGCGTTGCGGTCAGACAAGAGACCCAGTACTTC. It translates to CSVAVRQETQYF.

This clonotype was seen more than once but under ten times. The chain has TRBV30 and TRBJ2-1, with 10 bases matching TRBD2. Germline CDR1 is GTSNPN and CDR2 is SVGIG (reference sequence). This CDR3 spans 15 amino acids. CDR3 region: CALAGGPPLGNEQFF. The CDR3 region has the DNA TGTGCTTTAGCGGGGGGTCCTCCCCTTGGTAATGAGCAGTTCTTC.

This clonotype has only one observation. The rearrangement joins TRBV27 to TRBJ1-2; TRBD1 aligns across 8 bases. The junction had 17 bases not matched to a gene; V was cut back by 6 bases and J by 5 bases. CDR3 size: 17 residues. Germline V gene data show CDR1 as MNHEY and CDR2 as SMNVEV (reference sequence). The CDR3 sequence is CASSSITDRGIWYGYTF. The CDR3 region has the DNA TGTGCCAGCAGCTCGATCACCGACAGGGGAATATGGTATGGCTACACCTTC.

This rearrangement joins TRBV3-1 to TRBJ2-5; D gene ambiguous. Trimming removed 0 bases from V and 4 bases from J, with 6 bases in between. This CDR3 is 13 amino acids long. From germline, CDR1 is LGHDT and CDR2 YNNKEL (reference sequence). The CDR3 sequence: CASSQDPGETQYF. Written as DNA, the CDR3 is TGTGCCAGCAGCCAAGACCCCGGAGAGACCCAGTACTTC.

The chain carries TRBV20-1 and TRBJ2-3, with D tentatively TRBD1 (6 bases). V lost 5 bases and J lost 1, with 13 bases in between. CDR1 and CDR2 (germline): DFQATT, SNEGSKA (reference sequence). The CDR3 extends over 14 amino acids. CDR3 region: CSAGTPTGTDTQYF. The CDR3 DNA reads as TGCAGTGCTGGGACACCTACGGGCACAGATACGCAGTATTTT.

This clonotype appeared once. The genes are TRBV20-1 and TRBJ2-3, with 11 bases lining up with TRBD1. The CDR3 has 13 amino acids. J lost 4 bases, V lost 6 bases, and 3 bases had no gene match. Germline assignment: CDR1 DFQATT and CDR2 SNEGSKA (reference sequence). The CDR3 coding sequence is TGCAGTGCCGGACAGGGGGCGGCAGATACGCAGTATTTT. This encodes CSAGQGAADTQYF.

The V gene is TRBV4-3, the J gene TRBJ2-2; maybe TRBD2 (5 bases). The CDR3 totals 16 residues. CDR1 and CDR2 (germline): LGHNA, YSLEER. The V end lost 0 bases, the J end lost 5 bases, and 13 bases lay between the germline ends. CDR3 DNA: TGCGCCAGCAGCCAAGATCTGGGGAGAAGGACCGGGGAGCTGTTTTTT. Translating it yields CASSQDLGRRTGELFF.

This clonotype was counted between two and nine times. CDR3 sequence reads: CASSQGEDVANYGYTF. The CDR3 DNA is TGCGCCAGCAGCCAAGGGGAGGACGTGGCGAACTATGGCTACACCTTC. The V call is TRBV4-3, the J call TRBJ1-2, with D hard to call. Between the trimmed V and J ends, which lost 1 base and 2 bases, there was a span of 14 bases. CDR1 LGHNA and CDR2 YSLEER come from the germline V gene. The CDR3 is 16 amino acids.

This clonotype was seen repeatedly, ten times or more. The chain employs TRBV2 and TRBJ1-4; D is uncertain. V lost 8 bases, J lost 4 bases, and 11 bases lay in between. Germline values: CDR1 SNHLY, CDR2 FYNNEI. The CDR3 totals 13 residues. CDR3 sequence: CASLRTRNEKLFF. Written as DNA, the CDR3 is TGTGCCAGCCTCAGAACCCGTAATGAAAAACTGTTTTTT.

On this clonotype: A read error is possible here, since a much larger clone lies one base away. This chain joins TRBV7-9 and TRBJ2-3, with 7 bases aligning to TRBD1. This CDR3 comprises 15 residues. Germline CDR1 SEHNR, CDR2 FQNEAQ (reference sequence). CDR3 region: CVSSLGTDFTDTQYF. The DNA for the CDR3 is TGTGTCAGCAGCTTAGGGACAGACTTTACAGATACGCAGTATTTT.

This clonotype was counted at least ten times. The V call is TRBV29-1, the J call TRBJ1-1; D is ambiguous. Germline CDR1 is SQVTM and CDR2 is ANQGSEA. Trimming removed 0 bases from V and 0 bases from J, with 8 bases in between. The CDR3 loop spans 14 amino acids. CDR3 nucleotides: TGCAGCGTTGAAGATTCGTACGTGAACACTGAAGCTTTCTTT. Its protein product is CSVEDSYVNTEAFF.

This clonotype has at least ten counts. V usage is TRBV20-1 and J usage is TRBJ1-5, with a weak D call TRBD1 (6 bases). CDR1 is DFQATT, CDR2 SNEGSKA, per germline (reference sequence). V was pared by 4 bases and J by 10 bases, with 29 bases between. The CDR3 has 17 amino acids. CDR3 in amino acids: CSATPTWGRWGASPQHF. CDR3 DNA sequence: TGCAGTGCTACCCCCACTTGGGGCAGATGGGGGGCTTCCCCCCAGCATTTT.

V is TRBV5-6 and J is TRBJ1-1; D perhaps matches TRBD1 (5 bases). Per germline, CDR1 SGHDT and CDR2 YYEEEE. The CDR3 runs to 13 residues. The V and J ends lost 1 base and 3 bases respectively, with 7 bases between them. CDR3 coding DNA: TGTGCCAGCAGCTTGTTGGGGGACACTGAAGCTTTCTTT. Protein: CASSLLGDTEAFF.

This clonotype has just a few counts. V is TRBV3-1 and J is TRBJ2-3; possibly TRBD1 for D (5 bases). The V gene's germline CDR1 is LGHDT and CDR2 YNNKEL (reference sequence). This CDR3 contains 14 residues. Trimming shortened V by 2 bases and J by 1 base, and 7 bases separated the two germline ends. CDR3 bases: TGTGCCAGCAGCCAAATAGGGGGCACAGATACGCAGTATTTT. Its translation: CASSQIGGTDTQYF.

The rearrangement uses TRBV5-4 and TRBJ1-1, with TRBD1 matching 9 bases. The CDR3 covers 13 residues. Germline V gives CDR1 SGHNT, CDR2 YYREEE (reference sequence). Germline trimming cut 4 bases from V and 7 bases from J; bases unmatched to any gene: 5. In nucleotides, the CDR3 is TGTGCCAGCAGCCCATGGACAGGGGATGAAGCTTTCTTT. Translation: CASSPWTGDEAFF.

This clonotype was observed a few times. The chain links TRBV12-3 or TRBV12-4 to TRBJ1-5; the D gene is possibly TRBD1 (6 bases). This CDR3 contains 14 residues. Trimming removed 3 bases from V and 6 bases from J, with 12 bases in between. The chain's CDR3 is CASSFGQGLQPQHF. The CDR3 DNA reads as TGTGCCAGCAGTTTTGGGCAGGGGCTTCAGCCCCAGCATTTT.